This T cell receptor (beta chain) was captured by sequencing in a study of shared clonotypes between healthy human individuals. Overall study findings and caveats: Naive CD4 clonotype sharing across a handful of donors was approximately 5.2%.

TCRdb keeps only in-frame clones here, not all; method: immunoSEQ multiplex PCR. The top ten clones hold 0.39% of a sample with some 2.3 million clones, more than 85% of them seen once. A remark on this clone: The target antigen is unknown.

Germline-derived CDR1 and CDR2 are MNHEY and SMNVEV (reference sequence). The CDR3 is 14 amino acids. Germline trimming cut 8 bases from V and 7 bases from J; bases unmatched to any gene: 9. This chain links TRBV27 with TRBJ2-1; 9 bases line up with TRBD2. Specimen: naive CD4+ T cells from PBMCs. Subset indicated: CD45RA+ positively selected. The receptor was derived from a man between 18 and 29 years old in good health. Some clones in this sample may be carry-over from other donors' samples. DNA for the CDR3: TGTGCCAGCCGACCGCGGGAGGGATCTAATGAGCAGTTCTTC. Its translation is CASRPREGSNEQFF.